This TCR beta chain was retrieved from a study of regulatory T cells in long-lasting Graves disease. Findings and caveats of the study: Persistent cases favored TRBV28, TRBJ1-2 and TRBJ2-5. Sharing of public clonotypes was greater in persistent patients (roughly 2,900) than in new patients (about 970).

The CDR3 is made up of 15 amino acids. Germline V gives CDR1 LGHDT, CDR2 YNNKEL (reference sequence). J was trimmed by 5 bases and V by 1 base; bases with no gene match: 4. Arm-PCR of CDR3 regions and iRepertoire HTBI primers were the basis on which TCR beta libraries were built. TCRdb processed the multiplex PCR reads anew with MiXCR; each CDR3 protein has one entry. Of fewer than 400,000 distinct CDR3 sequences in the sample, about 20% are singletons; the top ten hold roughly 35%. A note on this clonotype: Its matching antigen is unknown.

As for time point: newly diagnosed GD, antithyroid drugs for less than 3 months. PBMC RNA served as the TCR library source. Patients met American Thyroid Association criteria for Graves' disease. Sequencing was performed on peripheral blood mononuclear cells (PBMCs), taken at new diagnosis, from a patient treated with antithyroid drugs. This sequence originates from a female donor with Graves disease. The chain carries TRBV3-1 and TRBJ2-2; 7 nucleotides align to TRBD2. CDR3 in amino acids: CASSQVGGRTGELFF. CDR3 nucleotides: TGTGCCAGCAGCCAAGTGGGAGGGAGAACCGGGGAGCTGTTTTTT.